The clone carrying this T cell receptor beta chain was seen repeatedly, ten times or more. The read ends 3 residues shy of where the CDR3 ends; the end is completed using the germline J gene. The data stem from a study of T cell clonality in common variable immunodeficiency. Data came from immunoSEQ multiplex PCR; TCRdb stores just in-frame clones and leaves some out. The data list about 37,000 clones, none observed once; 2.5% to 3.5% falls to the top ten. From germline, CDR1 is SEHNR and CDR2 FQNEAQ (reference sequence). The CDR3 contains 15 residues. Trimming shortened V by 2 bases and J by 3 bases, and 14 bases separated the two germline ends.

The chain carries TRBV7-9 and TRBJ2-7, with a possible D match to TRBD1 (6 bases). The material sequenced was peripheral blood mononuclear cells. This TCR was sampled from a person aged 18-70 years in good health. The CDR3 sequence is CASSLMQQGGYEQYF. The sequenced part of the CDR3 DNA is TGTGCCAGCAGCTTAATGCAACAGGGTGGCTACGAG.